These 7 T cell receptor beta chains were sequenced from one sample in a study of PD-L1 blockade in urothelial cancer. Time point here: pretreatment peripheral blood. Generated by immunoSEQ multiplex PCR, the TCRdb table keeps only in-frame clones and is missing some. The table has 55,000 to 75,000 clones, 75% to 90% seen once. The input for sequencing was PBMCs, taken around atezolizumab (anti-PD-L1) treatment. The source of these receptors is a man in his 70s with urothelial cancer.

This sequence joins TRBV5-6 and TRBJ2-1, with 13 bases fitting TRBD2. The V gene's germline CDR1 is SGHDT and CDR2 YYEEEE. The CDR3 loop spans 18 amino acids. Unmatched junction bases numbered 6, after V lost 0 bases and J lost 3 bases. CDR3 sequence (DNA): TGTGCCAGCAGCTTGGGTGGACTAGCGGGAGATTTCTACAATGAGCAGTTCTTC. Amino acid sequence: CASSLGGLAGDFYNEQFF.

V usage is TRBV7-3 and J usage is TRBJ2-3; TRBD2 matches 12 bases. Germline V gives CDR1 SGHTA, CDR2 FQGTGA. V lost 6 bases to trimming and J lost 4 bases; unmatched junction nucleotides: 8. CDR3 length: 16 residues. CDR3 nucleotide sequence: TGTGCCAGCAGGGCAACTAGCGGGAGGCTCCCAGATACGCAGTATTTT. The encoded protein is CASRATSGRLPDTQYF. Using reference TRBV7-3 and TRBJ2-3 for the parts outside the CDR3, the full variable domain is GAGVSQTPSNKVTEKGKYVELRCDPISGHTALYWYRQSLGQGPEFLIYFQGTGAADDSGLPNDRFFAVRPEGSVSTLKIQRTERGDSAVYLCASRATSGRLPDTQYFGPGTRLTVL.

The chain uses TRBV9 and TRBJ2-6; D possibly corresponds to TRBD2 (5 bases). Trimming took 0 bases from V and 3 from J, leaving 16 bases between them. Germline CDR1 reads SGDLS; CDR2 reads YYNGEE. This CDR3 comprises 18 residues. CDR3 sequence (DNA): TGTGCCAGCAGCGTAGGGGCAGGCCGGAGGTTTGGGGCCAACGTCCTGACTTTC. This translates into CASSVGAGRRFGANVLTF.

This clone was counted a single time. The CDR3: CASHSRQGGRNTIYF. The DNA of the CDR3 is TGTGCCAGCCATTCTAGACAGGGGGGTAGAAACACCATATATTTT. V and J are TRBV28 and TRBJ1-3; 9 bases align to TRBD1. The CDR3 totals 15 residues. Germline V CDR1 and CDR2: MDHEN, SYDVKM. The junction had 10 bases not matched to a gene; V was cut back by 8 bases and J by 5 bases.

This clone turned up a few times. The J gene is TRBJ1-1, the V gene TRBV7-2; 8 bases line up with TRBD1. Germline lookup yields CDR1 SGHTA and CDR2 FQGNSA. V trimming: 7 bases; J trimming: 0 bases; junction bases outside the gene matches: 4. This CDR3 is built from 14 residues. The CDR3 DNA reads TGTGCCAGCACGACAGGGGTCATGAACACTGAAGCTTTCTTT. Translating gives CASTTGVMNTEAFF.

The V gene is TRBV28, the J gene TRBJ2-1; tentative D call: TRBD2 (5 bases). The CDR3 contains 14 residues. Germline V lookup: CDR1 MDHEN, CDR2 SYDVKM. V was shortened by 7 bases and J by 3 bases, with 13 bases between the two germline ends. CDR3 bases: TGTGCCAGCACCCTTCAACTAGGCTACAATGAGCAGTTCTTC. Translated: CASTLQLGYNEQFF. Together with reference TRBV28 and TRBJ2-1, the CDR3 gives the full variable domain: DVKVTQSSRYLVKRTGEKVFLECVQDMDHENMFWYRQDPGLGLRLIYFSYDVKMKEKGDIPEGYSVSREKKERFSLILESASTNQTSMYLCASTLQLGYNEQFFGPGTRLTVL.

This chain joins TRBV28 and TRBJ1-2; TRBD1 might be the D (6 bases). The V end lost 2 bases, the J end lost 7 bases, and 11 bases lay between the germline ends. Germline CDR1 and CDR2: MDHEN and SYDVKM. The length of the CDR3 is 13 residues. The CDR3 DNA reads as TGTGCCAGCAGTTTACCAGGGGCCTCTGGCTACACCTTC. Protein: CASSLPGASGYTF.